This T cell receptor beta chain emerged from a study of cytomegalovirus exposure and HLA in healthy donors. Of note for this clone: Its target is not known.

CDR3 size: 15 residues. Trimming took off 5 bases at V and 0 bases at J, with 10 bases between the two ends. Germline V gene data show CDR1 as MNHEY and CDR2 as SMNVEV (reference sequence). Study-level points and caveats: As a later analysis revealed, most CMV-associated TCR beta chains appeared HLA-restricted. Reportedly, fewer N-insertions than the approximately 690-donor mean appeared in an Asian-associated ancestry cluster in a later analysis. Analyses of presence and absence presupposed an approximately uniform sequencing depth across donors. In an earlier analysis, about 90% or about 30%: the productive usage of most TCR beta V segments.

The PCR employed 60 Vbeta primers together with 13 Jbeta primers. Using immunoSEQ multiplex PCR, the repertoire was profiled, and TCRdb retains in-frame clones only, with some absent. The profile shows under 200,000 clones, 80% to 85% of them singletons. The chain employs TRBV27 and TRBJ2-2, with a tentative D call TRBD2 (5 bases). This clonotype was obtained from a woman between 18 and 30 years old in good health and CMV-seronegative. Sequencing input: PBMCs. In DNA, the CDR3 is TGTGCCAGCAGTATAGCGTACTCGAACACCGGGGAGCTGTTTTTT. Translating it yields CASSIAYSNTGELFF.